The 26 T cell receptor beta chains given below trace back to one sample, sequenced in a study of regulatory T cells in long-lasting Graves disease. The time point here: newly diagnosed GD, antithyroid drugs for less than 3 months. RNA extracted from PBMCs served as the sequencing template. Arm-PCR of CDR3 regions and iRepertoire HTBI primers were the basis on which TCR beta libraries were built. TCRdb passed the multiplex PCR reads through MiXCR, listing each CDR3 protein once. The table lists 600,000 to 650,000 distinct CDR3 sequences, 16% of them singletons, with 18% in the top ten. The same specimen was also included in a second study, on T cells in Graves' hyperthyroidism and ophthalmopathy.

Sequenced here: peripheral blood mononuclear cells (PBMCs), sampled at new diagnosis, from a patient treated with antithyroid drugs. These receptors all come from a young woman with Graves disease.

V is TRBV5-8 and J is TRBJ2-3; D not resolved. Germline values: CDR1 SGHTS, CDR2 YDEGEE. This CDR3 is 13 amino acids long. V lost 0 bases to trimming and J lost 5 bases, with 7 bases between them. The CDR3 DNA sequence: TGTGCCAGCAGCTTGGGGCCCGAAGATACGCAGTATTTT. Its protein product is CASSLGPEDTQYF. Filled out from reference TRBV5-8 and TRBJ2-3, the complete variable domain reads EAGVTQSPTHLIKTRGQQATLRCSPISGHTSVYWYQQALGLGLQFLLWYDEGEERNRGNFPPRFSGRQFPNYSSELNVNALELEDSALYLCASSLGPEDTQYFGPGTRLTVL.

This clonotype was counted a few times. J is TRBJ1-1 and V is TRBV6-1; no clear D gene. Between the trimmed V and J ends, which lost 7 bases and 0 bases, there was a span of 18 bases. There are 16 residues in the CDR3. The V gene's germline CDR1 is MNHNS and CDR2 SASEGT. In nucleotides, the CDR3 is TGTGCCAGCAACAAACCAGCCACCCTGATGAACACTGAAGCTTTCTTT. It codes for CASNKPATLMNTEAFF.

The V gene is TRBV28, the J gene TRBJ2-2; the match to TRBD2 covers 8 bases. Trimming removed 8 bases from V and 4 bases from J; junction bases left unmatched: 15. Germline V gene sequence: CDR1 MDHEN, CDR2 SYDVKM. The length of the CDR3 is 17 residues. The CDR3, as DNA: TGTGCCAGCGGGGGTAGCGGGAAGTTGAGTAGCACCGGGGAGCTGTTTTTT. Its protein is CASGGSGKLSSTGELFF.

This clonotype was counted many times. The rearrangement uses TRBV7-2 and TRBJ2-1, with D tentatively TRBD1 (5 bases). V was clipped by 1 base and J by 9 bases, with 13 bases between them. The CDR3 runs 14 residues. The germline V gene has CDR1 SGHTA and CDR2 FQGNSA. CDR3 nucleotides: TGTGCCAGCAGCTTAGAATCAGGGATCAGTGAGCAGTTCTTC. Amino acid sequence: CASSLESGISEQFF.

The chain has TRBV7-9 and TRBJ2-5; 9 bases align to TRBD2. V trimming: 6 bases; J trimming: 5 bases; junction bases outside the gene matches: 4. CDR3 length: 13 amino acids. CDR1 and CDR2 (germline): SEHNR, FQNEAQ (reference sequence). CDR3 region: CASSSGSEETQYF. The CDR3 nucleotides read TGTGCCAGCAGTAGCGGGAGCGAGGAGACCCAGTACTTC.

In this sample, this clonotype turned up a few times. The chain recombines TRBV30 with TRBJ2-1; no clear D gene. The germline V gene has CDR1 GTSNPN and CDR2 SVGIG (reference sequence). V lost 5 bases and J 9 bases, leaving 11 bases between the germline ends. CDR3 length: 11 residues. The DNA for the CDR3 is TGTGCCTGGGCCAATTCCCCTGAGCAGTTCTTC. Protein sequence: CAWANSPEQFF.

This clonotype was seen at least ten times. This chain links TRBV28 with TRBJ2-7; no clear D gene. Germline lookup yields CDR1 MDHEN and CDR2 SYDVKM. V lost 1 base, J lost 2 bases, and 9 bases lay in between. The CDR3 is made up of 14 amino acids. The CDR3 is CASSLSRPPYEQYF. The CDR3 DNA sequence: TGTGCCAGCAGTTTATCCAGACCTCCCTACGAGCAGTACTTC.

In its sample, this clonotype was seen many times. This chain links TRBV27 with TRBJ2-7; 14 bases agree with TRBD2. CDR1 is MNHEY and CDR2 is SMNVEV in the germline V gene (reference sequence). With 5 bases clipped from V and 5 bases from J, the junction kept 5 bases outside the gene matches. The CDR3 sequence is 15 residues long. The CDR3 region has the DNA TGTGCCAGCAGTCGACTAGCGGGAGGGCCCCACGAGCAGTACTTC. Its translation: CASSRLAGGPHEQYF.

The chain employs TRBV30 and TRBJ1-1; D unclear. The V gene's germline CDR1 is GTSNPN and CDR2 SVGIG (reference sequence). The CDR3 sequence is 16 residues long. V gave up 2 bases and J gave up 0 bases, with 16 bases separating them. CDR3 sequence reads: CAWSLPSIVVNTEAFF. The DNA of the CDR3 is TGTGCCTGGAGTCTCCCATCCATTGTAGTGAACACTGAAGCTTTCTTT.

This clonotype has at least ten counts. This chain connects TRBV11-2 to TRBJ2-7, with 10 bases lining up with TRBD1. The junction had 17 bases not matched to a gene; V was cut back by 3 bases and J by 6 bases. The CDR3 has 18 amino acids. Germline loops: CDR1 SGHAT, CDR2 FQNNGV. CDR3 DNA sequence: TGTGCCAGCAGCTTCAGAAACCGCCCGGGACAGGGGCTCATCGAGCAGTACTTC. It is translated as CASSFRNRPGQGLIEQYF. Complete variable domain (other parts from reference TRBV11-2 and TRBJ2-7): EAGVAQSPRYKIIEKRQSVAFWCNPISGHATLYWYQQILGQGPKLLIQFQNNGVVDDSQLPKDRFSAERLKGVDSTLKIQPAKLEDSAVYLCASSFRNRPGQGLIEQYFGPGTRLTVT.

In its sample, this clonotype was seen a few times. This sequence joins TRBV6-2 or TRBV6-3 and TRBJ1-6, with 9 bases lining up with TRBD1. The CDR3 is made up of 16 amino acids. V shed 10 bases, J shed 9 bases, and the junction held 16 bases outside the gene matches. Per the germline V gene, CDR1 is MNHEY and CDR2 is SVGEGT. CDR3 nucleotides: TGTGCCACCACACTTCTTGCCGACAGGGGGGTTTCACCCCTCCACTTT. It specifies CATTLLADRGVSPLHF.

This clonotype was recorded at least ten times. This rearrangement joins TRBV10-3 to TRBJ2-7; TRBD1 matches 9 bases. The CDR3 totals 17 residues. Germline V CDR1 and CDR2: ENHRY, SYGVKD. The V segment lost 5 bases and the J segment 2 bases; nucleotides outside the gene matches: 13. This CDR3 reads CAISPDYGTGPTYEQYF. Here the CDR3 DNA reads TGTGCCATCAGTCCGGATTATGGGACAGGGCCAACCTACGAGCAGTACTTC.

This clonotype showed up many times. V gene TRBV12-3 or TRBV12-4 combines with J gene TRBJ1-1; TRBD1 is a possible D gene (6 bases). Trimming took off 8 bases at V and 8 bases at J, with 15 bases between the two ends. This CDR3 is built from 12 residues. CDR3: CASGGGRGEAFF. The CDR3 region has the DNA TGTGCCAGCGGGGGGGGCAGGGGAGAAGCTTTCTTT.

This clonotype has only a few counts. The V gene is TRBV20-1, the J gene TRBJ2-7; TRBD2 matches at 8 bases. This CDR3 has 13 residues. Losses at the gene ends were 3 bases for V and 7 bases for J; bases not matched to a gene: 8. Germline V gene data show CDR1 as DFQATT and CDR2 as SNEGSKA (reference sequence). The CDR3 spells CSASGRALGEQYF. The CDR3 DNA is TGCAGTGCTAGCGGGAGGGCCTTAGGGGAGCAGTACTTC.

This clonotype was seen more than once but under ten times. The rearrangement joins TRBV3-1 to TRBJ1-1; D may be TRBD1 (5 bases). The CDR3 runs to 14 residues. Germline loops: CDR1 LGHDT, CDR2 YNNKEL (reference sequence). The V end lost 4 bases, the J end lost 4 bases, and 13 bases lay between the germline ends. CDR3 residues: CASSLQGLVTEAFF. CDR3 DNA sequence: TGTGCCAGCAGCCTCCAGGGATTGGTCACTGAAGCTTTCTTT.

The table lists this clonotype with many counts. CDR3 bases: TGTGCCAGCAGCAGGACTCTCCGCAGCTCCTACAATGAGCAGTTCTTC. Protein product: CASSRTLRSSYNEQFF. The V call is TRBV9, the J call TRBJ2-1, with a tentative D call TRBD2 (5 bases). V gave up 4 bases and J gave up 0 bases, with 14 bases separating them. Germline CDR1 reads SGDLS; CDR2 reads YYNGEE. CDR3 length equals 16 residues.

In regard to this clonotype: A much bigger clone sits one base away, suggesting this may be a read error. J is TRBJ1-1 and V is TRBV11-3; D not resolved. Germline V gene lookup returns CDR1 SGHNT and CDR2 YENEEA. CDR3 length: 11 amino acids. CDR3 coding DNA: TGTGCCAGCGGCTTAGCAGGAGGAGCTTTCTTT. Translation gives CASGLAGGAFF.

This clonotype has more than one count but fewer than ten. The chain uses TRBV25-1 and TRBJ2-7; TRBD1 matches 8 bases. Germline-derived CDR1 and CDR2 are MGHDK and SYGVNS. The CDR3 runs 15 residues. After removal of 1 base from V and 6 bases from J, the junction contained 8 bases not matched to a gene. CDR3 loop: CASSESGTGAPEQYF. Here the CDR3 DNA reads TGTGCCAGCAGTGAATCAGGGACAGGCGCACCCGAGCAGTACTTC.

This clonotype was recorded many times. This chain connects TRBV20-1 to TRBJ2-5; perhaps TRBD2 as D (5 bases). V was cut by 0 bases and J by 4 bases, with 18 bases left in between. This CDR3 is 16 amino acids long. Germline values: CDR1 DFQATT, CDR2 SNEGSKA (reference sequence). Here the CDR3 reads CSAREGIIRGLETQYF. CDR3 sequence (DNA): TGCAGTGCTAGAGAGGGGATTATTAGAGGGCTAGAGACCCAGTACTTC.

A word on this clonotype: This sequence may be a read error, since a much larger clone differs from it by one base. V usage is TRBV6-2 or TRBV6-3 and J usage is TRBJ2-2; the D gene is possibly TRBD2 (5 bases). The length of the CDR3 is 15 residues. Germline CDR1 and CDR2: MNHEY and SVGEGT. DNA of the CDR3: TGTACCAGCGGACGAGCAACTGCGAACACCGGGGAGCTGTTTTTT. This gives the protein CTSGRATANTGELFF.

This sequence joins TRBV5-6 and TRBJ2-3, with 8 bases that match TRBD2. Per germline, CDR1 SGHDT and CDR2 YYEEEE. Trimming took 2 bases from V and 5 from J; bases not matched to a gene: 10. The CDR3 consists of 16 residues. The CDR3 loop reads CASSFPLAGFEDTQYF. In DNA, the CDR3 is TGTGCCAGCAGCTTCCCTTTAGCGGGATTTGAAGATACGCAGTATTTT.

The chain recombines TRBV5-6 with TRBJ2-7, with 9 nucleotides matching TRBD2. Germline CDR1 and CDR2: SGHDT and YYEEEE. V shed 5 bases and J 7 bases; nucleotides not matched to a gene: 16. This CDR3 is 16 amino acids long. CDR3 sequence: CASRSNGAGGRKEQYF. The DNA for the CDR3 is TGTGCCAGCAGGTCGAACGGGGCGGGAGGGCGCAAGGAGCAGTACTTC.

This clonotype was detected only a few times. The chain recombines TRBV20-1 with TRBJ2-7; TRBD2 matches at 10 bases. This CDR3 has 14 amino acids. Germline assignment: CDR1 DFQATT and CDR2 SNEGSKA (reference sequence). Unmatched junction bases numbered 7, after V lost 3 bases and J lost 5 bases. The CDR3 DNA reads TGCAGTGCTAGTCGGCTAGCGGGAGTCCACGAGCAGTACTTC. The encoded protein is CSASRLAGVHEQYF.

This clonotype was seen at least ten times. The chain recombines TRBV12-3 or TRBV12-4 with TRBJ1-3, with no clear D. Trimming removed 4 bases from V and 1 base from J, with 17 bases in between. The CDR3 totals 17 residues. DNA for the CDR3: TGTGCCAGCAGTTCGCGACTAGGCCGAGGGTCTGGAAACACCATATATTTT. It is translated as CASSSRLGRGSGNTIYF.

This clonotype was picked up a small number of times. DNA for the CDR3: TGTGCCAGCAGCCTCCCCGGGCCTCATAACTATGGCTACACCTTC. It translates to CASSLPGPHNYGYTF. J is TRBJ1-2 and V is TRBV7-9; no clear D gene. With 5 bases removed from V and 1 base from J, the gap between germline ends came to 14 bases. Germline CDR1 SEHNR, CDR2 FQNEAQ (reference sequence). This CDR3 has 15 residues.

This clonotype occurred many times. The chain joins TRBV6-1 to TRBJ2-7; D possibly matches TRBD1 or TRBD2 (6 bases each). Trimming removed 7 bases at V and 4 bases at J, with 23 bases between. Germline CDR1 reads MNHNS; CDR2 reads SASEGT. The CDR3 covers 16 residues. The CDR3 loop reads CASKGVMTGGAYEQYF. CDR3 coding DNA: TGTGCCAGCAAAGGGGTAATGACAGGAGGGGCATACGAGCAGTACTTC.